The clone carrying this T cell receptor beta chain has a handful of counts. The V segment lost 9 bases and the J segment 4 bases; nucleotides outside the gene matches: 7. CDR1 is MNHEY and CDR2 is SVGAGI in the germline V gene. The CDR3 sequence is 13 residues long. Clones were sequenced by immunoSEQ multiplex PCR, and TCRdb holds only the in-frame ones, with some missing. In the table there are about 150,000 clones, 70% to 90% of which are singletons. This specimen belongs to a study of blood T cell repertoires in COVID-19. The sequence came from a human donor with acute or convalescent COVID-19. The donor label of this sample is uncertain. This rearrangement joins TRBV6-5 to TRBJ2-3; 7 positions match TRBD1. Source material: peripheral blood. The CDR3 here is CASTGVLSDTQYF. CDR3 nucleotides: TGTGCCAGTACAGGGGTGTTGTCAGATACGCAGTATTTT.